This T cell receptor beta chain appears in the sequencing data of a study of T cell repertoires in cytomegalovirus infection (dated by TCRdb to between 2017 and 2020). Regarding the research as a whole: The HLA type of each donor mattered for the analysis, because public TCR beta signatures pointed to carriage of CMV infection along with the matching HLA type.

Instrument used: Illumina HiSeq 1500. Starting from the raw public reads, TCRdb applied fastp trimming at Q25, assembled clones with MiXCR and retained in-frame beta chains. Rows matching on CDR3 protein sequence are summarized as one entry with the most common DNA and genes. This sample is represented by about 130,000 distinct CDR3 sequences; 7% to 9.5% of them were singletons. The ten largest clones capture 9.5% to 13% of the sample. Results the study describes overall, beyond this receptor: In the ex vivo response, HLA-C-restricted CMV-specific TCR beta clonotypes were dominant, and in two of eight donors the single most frequent clonotype came from this HLA-C-restricted group. In both this cohort and an independent cohort of some 370 donors, the cumulative frequency of public TCR beta family members distinguished carriers of CMV infection plus the relevant HLA type.

This clonotype was seen more than once but under ten times. No cognate antigen has been identified for it. Within one base of it there is no much larger clone, and no base qualities were kept. This receptor was obtained from a human donor in good health (CMV status not recorded). Some clones in this sample may be carry-over from other donors' samples. Specimen: PBMCs.

This receptor has the CDR3 CASSRTARGQETQYF. The base sequence is TGTGCCAGCAGCCGAACTGCCAGGGGACAAGAGACCCAGTACTTC. The rearrangement combines TRBV3-1 with TRBJ2-5; TRBD1 is perhaps the D gene, given 6 matching bases. Deletion took 4 bases off V and 2 bases off J, with a span of 14 bases between the germline ends. Per the germline V gene (reference sequence), LGHDT is the CDR1 and YNNKEL is the CDR2. The CDR3 spans 15 residues, from the cysteine through the phenylalanine. Only the CDR3 part of the read is kept: 45 bases, read in frame from the first base.